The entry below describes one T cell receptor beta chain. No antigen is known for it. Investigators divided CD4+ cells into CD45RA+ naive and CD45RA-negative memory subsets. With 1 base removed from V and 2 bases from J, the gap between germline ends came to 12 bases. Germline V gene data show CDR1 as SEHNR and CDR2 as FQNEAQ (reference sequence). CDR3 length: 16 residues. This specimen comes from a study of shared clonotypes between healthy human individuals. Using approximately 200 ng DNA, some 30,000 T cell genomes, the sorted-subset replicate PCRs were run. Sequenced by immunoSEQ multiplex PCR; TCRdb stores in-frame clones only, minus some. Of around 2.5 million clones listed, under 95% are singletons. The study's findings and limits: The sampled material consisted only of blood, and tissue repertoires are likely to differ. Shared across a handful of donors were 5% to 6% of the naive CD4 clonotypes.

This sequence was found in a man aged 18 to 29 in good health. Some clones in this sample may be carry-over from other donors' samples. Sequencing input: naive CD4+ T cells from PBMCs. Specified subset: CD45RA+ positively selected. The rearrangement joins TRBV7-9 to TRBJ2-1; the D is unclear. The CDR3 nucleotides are TGTGCCAGCAGCTTAGGCCTGGGGTCCACCTACAATGAGCAGTTCTTC. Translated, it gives CASSLGLGSTYNEQFF.